These 14 T cell receptor beta chains were all obtained from the same sample, sequenced in a study of a mutant IDH1 vaccine in newly diagnosed glioma. Stated time point: week 23, last vaccination. Each dose of the vaccine consisted of 300 ug of mutant IDH1 20-mer peptide, with topical imiquimod. Assay used: immunoSEQ multiplex PCR; TCRdb lists only in-frame clones, some missing. This sample has 26,000 or so clones; roughly 80% occur once, and the top ten carry 17%. These receptors are not linked to any known antigen. Source: PBMCs, taken from a glioma patient whose treatment included an IDH1 peptide vaccine. Receptors originate from a woman in her twenties or thirties with glioma.

The chain combines TRBV6-5 with TRBJ1-1, with 9 nucleotides matching TRBD1. The V gene end was trimmed by 9 bases and the J gene end by 5 bases; junction bases not matched to a gene: 10. The germline gives CDR1 MNHEY, CDR2 SVGAGI. This CDR3 has 14 amino acids. The CDR3 protein is CASKSTGTGTEAFF. The CDR3, as DNA: TGTGCCAGTAAATCTACCGGGACAGGGACTGAAGCTTTCTTT.

V usage is TRBV18 and J usage is TRBJ1-1, with D maybe TRBD1 (5 bases). The germline V gene encodes CDR1 KGHSH and CDR2 LQKENI. The CDR3 runs 16 residues. Trimming took off 2 bases at V and 0 bases at J, with 13 bases between the two ends. The CDR3 here is CASSPGWGILNTEAFF. CDR3 DNA: TGTGCCAGCTCACCAGGTTGGGGGATCCTGAACACTGAAGCTTTCTTT.

The CDR3 loop is CASSLRASGTGELFF. The CDR3 DNA is TGTGCCAGCAGCTTAAGGGCTAGCGGGACCGGGGAGCTGTTTTTT. This chain connects TRBV7-8 to TRBJ2-2; the match to TRBD2 covers 8 bases. The trim removed 2 bases at V and 5 bases at J, leaving 4 bases unmatched. Germline CDR1 is SGHVS and CDR2 is FQNEAQ. The length of the CDR3 is 15 residues.

The chain has TRBV5-6 and TRBJ1-1; 9 nucleotides match TRBD1. J was trimmed by 6 bases and V by 3 bases; bases with no gene match: 12. From germline, CDR1 is SGHDT and CDR2 YYEEEE. The CDR3 length is 16 residues. CDR3 sequence reads: CASSWRVGTGNPEAFF. The DNA of the CDR3 is TGTGCCAGCAGCTGGAGGGTTGGGACAGGGAATCCTGAAGCTTTCTTT.

The rearrangement links TRBV29-1 to TRBJ1-5; D not resolved. This CDR3 spans 12 amino acids. The germline V gene encodes CDR1 SQVTM and CDR2 ANQGSEA. Trimming took off 4 bases at V and 2 bases at J, with 6 bases between the two ends. The CDR3 is CSVAFGNQPQHF. The CDR3 DNA reads TGCAGCGTTGCTTTCGGCAATCAGCCCCAGCATTTT. The full variable domain, with the rest looked up from reference TRBV29-1 and TRBJ1-5, is SAVISQKPSRDICQRGTSLTIQCQVDSQVTMMFWYRQQPGQSLTLIATANQGSEATYESGFVIDKFPISRPNLTFSTLTVSNMSPEDSSIYLCSVAFGNQPQHFGDGTRLSIL.

This clone was seen only a few times. V usage is TRBV7-2 and J usage is TRBJ1-1; no definite D call. Per germline, CDR1 SGHTA and CDR2 FQGNSA. The germline V and J ends were trimmed by 4 bases and 1 base, with 7 bases remaining between them. This CDR3 has 13 amino acids. CDR3 amino acids: CASSYRENTEAFF. The CDR3 DNA follows: TGTGCCAGCAGCTATAGAGAGAACACTGAAGCTTTCTTT.

This clone was counted a single time. The CDR3 coding sequence is TGTGCCAGCAGCCACCAGGACTCGGGAGAGACCCAGTACTTC. Protein: CASSHQDSGETQYF. This chain links TRBV7-2 with TRBJ2-5, with D possibly being TRBD2 (5 bases). The CDR3 consists of 14 residues. Germline CDR1 is SGHTA and CDR2 is FQGNSA. V lost 5 bases, J lost 4 bases, and 14 bases lay in between.

This chain links TRBV29-1 with TRBJ2-3; D gene ambiguous. CDR3 length: 14 amino acids. The ends were cut back, 3 bases at V and 0 bases at J, with 10 bases in the middle. CDR1 is SQVTM and CDR2 is ANQGSEA in the germline V gene. The CDR3 spells CSVESDLSTDTQYF. In DNA form, the CDR3 reads TGCAGCGTTGAGTCGGACCTCAGCACAGATACGCAGTATTTT.

The chain has TRBV4-1 and TRBJ2-7; TRBD1 agrees at 12 bases. CDR3 length: 18 residues. Trimming took 0 bases from V and 5 from J; bases not matched to a gene: 11. Germline CDR1 is MGHRA and CDR2 is YSYEKL. The CDR3 protein is CASSQEGAGGTGGNEQYF. In DNA, the CDR3 is TGCGCCAGCAGCCAAGAAGGGGCCGGCGGGACAGGGGGCAACGAGCAGTACTTC.

In DNA form, the CDR3 reads TGTGCCAGCAGTCCTGGGGGCAGGGCCAAAACGCAGTATTTT. Translating it yields CASSPGGRAKTQYF. V usage is TRBV6-5 and J usage is TRBJ2-3, with a weak D call TRBD1 (6 bases). Trimming cost V 5 bases and J 9 bases, with 18 bases left between them. The CDR3 is 14 amino acids. Looked up from germline, CDR1 is MNHEY and CDR2 is SVGAGI.

The gene calls are TRBV11-2 and TRBJ1-3; unclear D gene. CDR3 length equals 15 residues. Trimming removed 4 bases from V and 2 bases from J, with 12 bases in between. Germline lookup yields CDR1 SGHAT and CDR2 FQNNGV. The CDR3 is CASSSPRGPGNTIYF. Here the CDR3 DNA reads TGTGCCAGCAGCTCCCCGCGGGGTCCTGGAAACACCATATATTTT.

The chain combines TRBV9 with TRBJ1-2; unclear D gene. CDR3 size: 14 residues. V was trimmed by 4 bases and J by 4 bases, leaving 14 bases between them. Per germline, CDR1 SGDLS and CDR2 YYNGEE. The CDR3: CASSKSPEGYGYTF. CDR3 nucleotides: TGTGCCAGCAGCAAATCACCTGAGGGCTATGGCTACACCTTC. Full variable domain (outside the CDR3, taken from reference TRBV9 and TRBJ1-2): DSGVTQTPKHLITATGQRVTLRCSPRSGDLSVYWYQQSLDQGLQFLIQYYNGEERAKGNILERFSAQQFPDLHSELNLSSLELGDSALYFCASSKSPEGYGYTFGSGTRLTVV.

The chain couples TRBV18 to TRBJ2-3; D is unclear. V shed 1 base and J shed 6 bases, with 2 bases lying between them. CDR1 is KGHSH and CDR2 is LQKENI in the germline V gene. The CDR3 covers 11 residues. Here the CDR3 DNA reads TGTGCCAGCTCACCACTGGATACGCAGTATTTT. This codes for CASSPLDTQYF. The whole variable domain, filled in from reference TRBV18 and TRBJ2-3, reads NAGVMQNPRHLVRRRGQEARLRCSPMKGHSHVYWYRQLPEEGLKFMVYLQKENIIDESGMPKERFSAEFPKEGPSILRIQQVVRGDSAAYFCASSPLDTQYFGPGTRLTVL.

This chain uses TRBV2 with TRBJ2-5; TRBD1 is a possible D gene (6 bases). There are 13 residues in the CDR3. The germline V gene has CDR1 SNHLY and CDR2 FYNNEI. Between the trimmed V and J ends, which lost 4 bases and 7 bases, there was a span of 13 bases. The CDR3 protein is CASSGQGPGTQYF. The CDR3 coding sequence is TGTGCCAGCAGTGGGCAGGGGCCGGGGACCCAGTACTTC.